These 24 T cell receptor beta chains share one sample of origin, sequenced in a study of cytomegalovirus exposure and HLA in healthy donors. PCR amplification relied on 60 Vbeta primers (plus 13 Jbeta primers). Profiled with immunoSEQ multiplex PCR; TCRdb holds only in-frame clones, not every one. The sample records more than 130,000 clones, about 86% being singletons. Sequenced sample: PBMCs. Receptors originate from a man aged 35-49 years in good health and CMV-seropositive.

This clone was seen ten or more times. The rearrangement joins TRBV6-5 to TRBJ1-2; D remains unclear. Trimming cost V 0 bases and J 4 bases, with 6 bases left between them. Germline V CDR1 and CDR2: MNHEY, SVGAGI. The CDR3 length is 13 residues. CDR3 residues: CASSYSGSYGYTF. In nucleotides, the CDR3 is TGTGCCAGCAGTTACTCCGGGAGCTATGGCTACACCTTC.

In the case of this clone: Other nucleotide sequences from this sample produce the same CDR3. The rearrangement links TRBV18 to TRBJ1-2, with D hard to call. Germline CDR1 is KGHSH and CDR2 is LQKENI. The V gene lost 2 bases and the J gene lost 3 bases, with 10 bases spanning the gap. There are 14 residues in the CDR3. The CDR3 reads CASSPRGLDYGYTF. In DNA form, the CDR3 reads TGTGCCAGCTCACCAAGAGGACTGGACTATGGCTACACCTTC.

This rearrangement joins TRBV6-4 to TRBJ2-1; 10 nucleotides align to TRBD2. Unmatched junction bases numbered 5, after V lost 6 bases and J lost 0 bases. The CDR3 totals 16 residues. Looked up from germline, CDR1 is MRHNA and CDR2 is SNTAGT. CDR3 sequence: CASSGTSEPSYNEQFF. Written as DNA, the CDR3 is TGTGCCAGCAGCGGGACTAGCGAGCCCTCCTACAATGAGCAGTTCTTC.

The chain combines TRBV4-1 with TRBJ2-7, with unresolved D. Between the trimmed V and J ends, which lost 4 bases and 2 bases, there was a span of 15 bases. CDR1 and CDR2 (germline): MGHRA, YSYEKL. The CDR3 runs to 15 residues. The CDR3 sequence: CASSPRSTLTYEQYF. The CDR3 DNA reads TGCGCCAGCAGCCCAAGATCAACCCTAACCTACGAGCAGTACTTC.

The rearrangement uses TRBV5-4 and TRBJ2-3; the match to TRBD2 covers 8 bases. J gave up 2 bases and V 1 base, and 3 bases lay outside the gene matches. The V gene's germline CDR1 is SGHNT and CDR2 YYREEE (reference sequence). CDR3 length: 15 amino acids. CDR3: CASSLSSGDTDTQYF. The CDR3 bases are TGTGCCAGCAGCTTGAGTAGCGGGGACACAGATACGCAGTATTTT.

The chain links TRBV2 to TRBJ2-7, with D unresolved. The ends were cut back, 2 bases at V and 4 bases at J, with 6 bases in the middle. This CDR3 comprises 12 residues. CDR1 and CDR2 (germline): SNHLY, FYNNEI. CDR3 nucleotide sequence: TGTGCCAGCAGTGAACTTTTTTACGAGCAGTACTTC. The encoded protein is CASSELFYEQYF. Drawing the rest from reference TRBV2 and TRBJ2-7, the complete variable domain is EPEVTQTPSHQVTQMGQEVILRCVPISNHLYFYWYRQILGQKVEFLVSFYNNEISEKSEIFDDQFSVERPDGSNFTLKIRSTKLEDSAMYFCASSELFYEQYFGPGTRLTVT.

This clone was counted a few times. The rearrangement links TRBV5-1 to TRBJ2-1, with TRBD2 matching over 7 bases. Trimming at V came to 0 bases and at J to 7 bases, leaving 7 bases not matched to a gene. CDR3 size: 15 residues. CDR1 is SGHRS, CDR2 YFSETQ, per germline. CDR3 region: CASSLDVAGGNEQFF. In DNA, the CDR3 is TGCGCCAGCAGCTTGGACGTAGCGGGTGGGAATGAGCAGTTCTTC.

This chain links TRBV19 with TRBJ1-1; D not certain. V shed 5 bases and J shed 1 base, with 11 bases lying between them. Germline values: CDR1 LNHDA, CDR2 SQIVND (reference sequence). The CDR3 runs 14 residues. The CDR3 spells CASSPRRKNTEAFF. The CDR3, as DNA: TGTGCCAGTAGTCCCCGCAGAAAGAACACTGAAGCTTTCTTT.

The rearrangement joins TRBV27 to TRBJ2-1, with a weak D call TRBD1 (6 bases). This CDR3 has 12 residues. Deletions cut 5 bases from V and 6 bases from J, with 8 bases between. Germline CDR1 MNHEY, CDR2 SMNVEV (reference sequence). CDR3 DNA sequence: TGTGCCAGCAGTGGGGGCCCCAATGAGCAGTTCTTC. This encodes CASSGGPNEQFF.

The chain links TRBV10-3 to TRBJ1-2; D possibly corresponds to TRBD1 (6 bases). Trimming cost V 8 bases and J 0 bases, with 13 bases left between them. The CDR3 spans 14 residues. Germline V gene sequence: CDR1 ENHRY, CDR2 SYGVKD. The CDR3 DNA sequence: TGTGCCATCTCCATAGACAGGACTAACTATGGCTACACCTTC. Residues: CAISIDRTNYGYTF.

The gene calls are TRBV5-1 and TRBJ1-6; no clear D gene. Germline V lookup: CDR1 SGHRS, CDR2 YFSETQ. V lost 1 base, J lost 6 bases, and 8 bases lay in between. The CDR3 covers 14 residues. The DNA of the CDR3 is TGCGCCAGCAGCTTGCGCGGCGTTAATTCACCCCTCCACTTT. Translating gives CASSLRGVNSPLHF. The whole variable domain, remainder taken from reference TRBV5-1 and TRBJ1-6, is KAGVTQTPRYLIKTRGQQVTLSCSPISGHRSVSWYQQTPGQGLQFLFEYFSETQRNKGNFPGRFSGRQFSNSRSEMNVSTLELGDSALYLCASSLRGVNSPLHFGNGTRLTVT.

The chain recombines TRBV27 with TRBJ1-5; 8 bases line up with TRBD1. CDR1 is MNHEY and CDR2 is SMNVEV in the germline V gene (reference sequence). This CDR3 has 14 amino acids. The V and J ends lost 5 bases and 5 bases, in that order; junction bases with no gene match: 5. The CDR3 reads CASSRGQVHQPQHF. The CDR3 coding sequence is TGTGCCAGCAGTCGGGGACAGGTTCATCAGCCCCAGCATTTT.

The CDR3 sequence is CASSSGQGDYEQYF. The CDR3 coding sequence is TGTGCCAGCAGCAGTGGACAGGGGGACTACGAGCAGTACTTC. The genes are TRBV9 and TRBJ2-7, with 10 bases fitting TRBD1. Unmatched junction bases numbered 4, after V lost 4 bases and J lost 3 bases. The length of the CDR3 is 14 residues. The germline V gene has CDR1 SGDLS and CDR2 YYNGEE.

The chain has TRBV5-4 and TRBJ2-3, with TRBD2 identical over 10 bases. The V and J ends lost 3 bases and 5 bases, in that order; junction bases with no gene match: 6. The CDR3 has 15 residues. CDR1 is SGHNT, CDR2 YYREEE, per germline (reference sequence). For the CDR3, the DNA is TGTGCCAGCAGCTCCGAGCGGGAGGGGGGAGATACGCAGTATTTT. Encoded protein: CASSSEREGGDTQYF. The full variable domain, rest sourced from reference TRBV5-4 and TRBJ2-3, is ETGVTQSPTHLIKTRGQQVTLRCSSQSGHNTVSWYQQALGQGPQFIFQYYREEENGRGNFPPRFSGLQFPNYSSELNVNALELDDSALYLCASSSEREGGDTQYFGPGTRLTVL.

V and J are TRBV11-2 and TRBJ2-7; the match to TRBD1 covers 10 bases. With 8 bases clipped from V and 5 bases from J, the junction kept 15 bases outside the gene matches. CDR1 is SGHAT and CDR2 is FQNNGV in the germline V gene. The CDR3 extends over 16 amino acids. The CDR3 bases are TGTGCCAGCTCCATTGACAGGGGGCTATTTTCCCACGAGCAGTACTTC. The encoded protein is CASSIDRGLFSHEQYF. The complete variable domain, with remaining parts taken from reference TRBV11-2 and TRBJ2-7, reads EAGVAQSPRYKIIEKRQSVAFWCNPISGHATLYWYQQILGQGPKLLIQFQNNGVVDDSQLPKDRFSAERLKGVDSTLKIQPAKLEDSAVYLCASSIDRGLFSHEQYFGPGTRLTVT.

The J gene is TRBJ2-3, the V gene TRBV2; tentatively, D is TRBD2 (5 bases). Germline-derived CDR1 and CDR2 are SNHLY and FYNNEI. V was pared by 6 bases and J by 5 bases, with 9 bases between. The CDR3 is made up of 12 amino acids. The CDR3 DNA reads TGTGCCAGCAGGGAGGATGGAGATACGCAGTATTTT. This translates into CASREDGDTQYF.

The chain joins TRBV7-9 to TRBJ2-2, with 9 positions matching TRBD2. After removal of 1 base from V and 2 bases from J, the junction contained 5 bases not matched to a gene. Looked up from germline, CDR1 is SEHNR and CDR2 is FQNEAQ (reference sequence). The CDR3 runs 17 residues. CDR3 residues: CASSLGGLAQNTGELFF. DNA of the CDR3: TGTGCCAGCAGCTTAGGCGGACTAGCGCAAAACACCGGGGAGCTGTTTTTT.

This CDR3 is CASSQGSAETQYF. CDR3 bases: TGTGCCAGCTCACAGGGGTCCGCAGAGACCCAGTACTTC. The V and J genes are TRBV18 and TRBJ2-5, with a weak D call TRBD1 (5 bases). CDR1 is KGHSH and CDR2 is LQKENI in the germline V gene. The CDR3 has 13 residues. V lost 4 bases to trimming and J lost 4 bases, with 10 bases between them. The full variable domain, with the rest looked up from reference TRBV18 and TRBJ2-5, is NAGVMQNPRHLVRRRGQEARLRCSPMKGHSHVYWYRQLPEEGLKFMVYLQKENIIDESGMPKERFSAEFPKEGPSILRIQQVVRGDSAAYFCASSQGSAETQYFGPGTRLLVL.

The genes are TRBV7-9 and TRBJ2-7, with a weak D call TRBD1 (5 bases). The CDR3 has 15 residues. Germline V lookup: CDR1 SEHNR, CDR2 FQNEAQ (reference sequence). Trimming left V 2 bases short and J 2 bases short, with 13 bases between. CDR3 sequence (DNA): TGTGCCAGCAGCTTAACAGGAGACCCCACCTACGAGCAGTACTTC. This translates into CASSLTGDPTYEQYF.

CDR3 sequence (DNA): TGTGCCGCCGGGGAAGGCTTTTCTTCGTTAGAGACCCAGTACTTC. Translated, it gives CAAGEGFSSLETQYF. The gene calls are TRBV19 and TRBJ2-5; a possible D gene is TRBD2 (5 bases). The germline V gene has CDR1 LNHDA and CDR2 SQIVND (reference sequence). This CDR3 spans 15 amino acids. Deletions cut 11 bases from V and 4 bases from J, with 23 bases between.

The V call is TRBV9, the J call TRBJ2-1; D is possibly TRBD2 (6 bases). Germline V lookup: CDR1 SGDLS, CDR2 YYNGEE. This CDR3 comprises 17 residues. V gave up 3 bases and J gave up 0 bases, with 16 bases separating them. The CDR3 sequence: CASSAPPIGSSYNEQFF. The CDR3 DNA is TGTGCCAGCAGCGCCCCCCCGATCGGGAGCTCCTACAATGAGCAGTTCTTC.

CDR3 nucleotides: TGTGCCAGCAGTGAAGGGGCAGGGGCTTTCTTT. This gives the protein CASSEGAGAFF. The chain recombines TRBV6-1 with TRBJ1-1, with a weak D call TRBD1 (5 bases). Germline CDR1 reads MNHNS; CDR2 reads SASEGT. This CDR3 contains 11 residues. Trimming pared 1 base from V and 11 bases from J, leaving 8 bases between.

The rearrangement uses TRBV5-4 and TRBJ2-1; 14 bases line up with TRBD2. The CDR3 sequence is 15 residues long. V dropped 6 bases and J dropped 10; count of bases not matched to a gene: 9. Germline CDR1 SGHNT, CDR2 YYREEE (reference sequence). The CDR3 region has the DNA TGTGCCAGCACCGGGGGGGGACTAGCGGGAGTGGAGCAGTTCTTC. As protein: CASTGGGLAGVEQFF.

This clone was counted between two and nine times. The V gene is TRBV6-5, the J gene TRBJ2-7; unclear D gene. CDR1 MNHEY and CDR2 SVGAGI come from the germline V gene. This CDR3 region has 13 residues. Trimming cost V 0 bases and J 10 bases, with 13 bases left between them. DNA of the CDR3: TGTGCCAGCAGTTACTCGATGGAGTACCCCCAGTACTTC. This gives the protein CASSYSMEYPQYF.